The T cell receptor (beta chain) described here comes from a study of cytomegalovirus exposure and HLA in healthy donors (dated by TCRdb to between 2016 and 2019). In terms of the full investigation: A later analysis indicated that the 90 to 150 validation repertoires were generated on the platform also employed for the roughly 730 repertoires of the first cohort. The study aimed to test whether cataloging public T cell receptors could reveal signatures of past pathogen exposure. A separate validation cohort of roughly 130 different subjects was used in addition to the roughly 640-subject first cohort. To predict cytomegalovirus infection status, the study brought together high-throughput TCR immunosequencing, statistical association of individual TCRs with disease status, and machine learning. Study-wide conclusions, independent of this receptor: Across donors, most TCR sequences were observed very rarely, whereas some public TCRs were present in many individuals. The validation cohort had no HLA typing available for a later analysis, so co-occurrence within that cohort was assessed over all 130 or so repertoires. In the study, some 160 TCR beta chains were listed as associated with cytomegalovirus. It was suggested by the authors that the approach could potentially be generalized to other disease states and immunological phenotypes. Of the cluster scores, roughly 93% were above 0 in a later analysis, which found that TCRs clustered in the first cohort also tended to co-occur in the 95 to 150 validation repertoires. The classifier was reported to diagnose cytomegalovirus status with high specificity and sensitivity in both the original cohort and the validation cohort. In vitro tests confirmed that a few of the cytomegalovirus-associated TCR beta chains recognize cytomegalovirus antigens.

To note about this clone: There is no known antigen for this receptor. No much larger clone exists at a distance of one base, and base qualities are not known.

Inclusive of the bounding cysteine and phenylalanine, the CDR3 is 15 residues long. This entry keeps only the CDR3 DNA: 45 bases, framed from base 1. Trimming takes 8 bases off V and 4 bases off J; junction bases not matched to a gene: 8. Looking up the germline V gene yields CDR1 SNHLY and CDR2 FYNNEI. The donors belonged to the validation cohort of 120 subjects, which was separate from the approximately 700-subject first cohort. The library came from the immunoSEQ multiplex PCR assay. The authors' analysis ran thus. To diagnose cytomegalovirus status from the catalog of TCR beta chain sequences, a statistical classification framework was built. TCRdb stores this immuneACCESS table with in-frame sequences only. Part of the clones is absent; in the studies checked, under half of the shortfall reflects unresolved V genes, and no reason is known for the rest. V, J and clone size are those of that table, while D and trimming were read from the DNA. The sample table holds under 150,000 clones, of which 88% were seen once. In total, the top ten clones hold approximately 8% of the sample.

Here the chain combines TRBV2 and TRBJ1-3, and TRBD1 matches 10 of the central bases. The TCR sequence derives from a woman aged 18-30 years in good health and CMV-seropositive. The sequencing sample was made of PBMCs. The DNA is TGTGCCAGCGCCGTGGACAGGGGGACGGGAAACACCATATATTTT. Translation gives CASAVDRGTGNTIYF.